Below, one T cell receptor (beta chain) is given with its context. Antigen: not known. The source of the sample is a study of T cells after yellow fever vaccination. Per germline, CDR1 SEHNR and CDR2 FQNEAQ (reference sequence). This CDR3 has 15 amino acids. With 1 base removed from V and 4 bases from J, the gap between germline ends came to 13 bases. General study results and limits: CD4 and CD8 compartments shared a small share of clonotypes. Repertoires obtained by FACS sorting could include abundant clonotypes that entered as contaminants from the bulk population. Among primary-vaccination clones, most reappeared after the booster, at roughly 95% for CD4 and around 91% for CD8.

TCR cDNA, made by 5'RACE template switching, carried an added universal primer site and UMIs. MiXCR, run by TCRdb on the 5' RACE reads, gives a single entry per CDR3 protein. In the table there are around 320,000 distinct CDR3 sequences, 4% to 5.5% of which are singletons. The origin of this receptor is a man younger than 30 who received the YFV17D yellow fever vaccine. The specimen was PBMCs, collected 15 days after the yellow fever booster vaccination. The chain is built from TRBV7-9 and TRBJ1-2, with D unresolved. CDR3 bases: TGTGCCAGCAGCTTAGGCGACCGCGCCACCTATGGCTACACCTTC. It specifies CASSLGDRATYGYTF.